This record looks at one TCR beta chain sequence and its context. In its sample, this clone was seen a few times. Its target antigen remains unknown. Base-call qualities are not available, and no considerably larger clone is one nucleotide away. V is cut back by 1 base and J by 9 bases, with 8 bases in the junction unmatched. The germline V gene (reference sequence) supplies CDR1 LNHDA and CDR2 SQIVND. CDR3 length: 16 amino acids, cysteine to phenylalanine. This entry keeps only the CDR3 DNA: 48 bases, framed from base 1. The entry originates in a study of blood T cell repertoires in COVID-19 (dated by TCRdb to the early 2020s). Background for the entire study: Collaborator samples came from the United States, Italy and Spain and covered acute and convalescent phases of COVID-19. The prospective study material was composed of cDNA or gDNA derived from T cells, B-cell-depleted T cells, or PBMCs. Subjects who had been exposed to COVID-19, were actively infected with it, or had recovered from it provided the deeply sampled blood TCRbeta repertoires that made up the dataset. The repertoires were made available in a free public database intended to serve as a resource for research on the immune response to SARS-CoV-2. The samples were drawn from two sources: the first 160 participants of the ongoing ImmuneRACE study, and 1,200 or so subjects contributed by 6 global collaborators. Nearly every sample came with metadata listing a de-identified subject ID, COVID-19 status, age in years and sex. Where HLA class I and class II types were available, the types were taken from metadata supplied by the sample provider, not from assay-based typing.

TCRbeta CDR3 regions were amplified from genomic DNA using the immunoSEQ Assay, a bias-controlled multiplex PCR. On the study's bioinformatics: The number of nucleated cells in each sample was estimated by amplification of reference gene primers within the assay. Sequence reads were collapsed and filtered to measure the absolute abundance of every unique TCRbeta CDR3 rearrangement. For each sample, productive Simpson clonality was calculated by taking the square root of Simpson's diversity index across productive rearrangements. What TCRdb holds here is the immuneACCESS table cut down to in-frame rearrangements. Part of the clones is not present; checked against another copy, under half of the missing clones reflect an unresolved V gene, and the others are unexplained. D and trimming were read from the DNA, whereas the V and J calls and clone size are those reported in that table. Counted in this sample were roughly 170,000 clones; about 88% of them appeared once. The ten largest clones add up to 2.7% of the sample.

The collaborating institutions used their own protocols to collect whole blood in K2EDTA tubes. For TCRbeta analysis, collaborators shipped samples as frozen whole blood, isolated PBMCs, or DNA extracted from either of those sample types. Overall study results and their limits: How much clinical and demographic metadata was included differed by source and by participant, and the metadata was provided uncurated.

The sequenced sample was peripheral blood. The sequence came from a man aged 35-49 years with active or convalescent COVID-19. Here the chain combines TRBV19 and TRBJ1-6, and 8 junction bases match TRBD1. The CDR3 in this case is CASSIADREFRSPLHF. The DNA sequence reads TGTGCCAGTAGTATAGCGGACAGGGAGTTCCGTTCACCCCTCCACTTT.